This paragraph reports one T cell receptor (beta chain). Its antigen remains unidentified. A much larger clonotype is one base distant, so this may be a read error. The source of the sample is a study of shared clonotypes between healthy human individuals. Study observations and caveats: Generation probabilities of non-shared clonotypes were lower (relative to those shared by all four donors).

The CDR3 is 15 amino acids. Germline V gene sequence: CDR1 MNHNS, CDR2 SASEGT. Between the trimmed V and J ends, which lost 1 base and 0 bases, there was a span of 4 bases. The study ran the assay at deep level. Per sorted-subset replicate PCR, input was 150 to 250 ng DNA, representing around 29,000 T cell genomes. TCRdb keeps only in-frame clones here, not all; method: immunoSEQ multiplex PCR. This table has under 85,000 clones, about 61% appearing once. The clonotype originates from a young man in good health. The sequencing input was memory CD8+ T cells sorted from blood. Subset denoted: CD45RO+ cells pooled with CCR7-negative TemRA cells. V is TRBV6-1 and J is TRBJ2-6; D unclear. This chain's CDR3 is CASSEGRSGANVLTF. The CDR3 DNA reads TGTGCCAGCAGTGAAGGGCGCTCTGGGGCCAACGTCCTGACTTTC.